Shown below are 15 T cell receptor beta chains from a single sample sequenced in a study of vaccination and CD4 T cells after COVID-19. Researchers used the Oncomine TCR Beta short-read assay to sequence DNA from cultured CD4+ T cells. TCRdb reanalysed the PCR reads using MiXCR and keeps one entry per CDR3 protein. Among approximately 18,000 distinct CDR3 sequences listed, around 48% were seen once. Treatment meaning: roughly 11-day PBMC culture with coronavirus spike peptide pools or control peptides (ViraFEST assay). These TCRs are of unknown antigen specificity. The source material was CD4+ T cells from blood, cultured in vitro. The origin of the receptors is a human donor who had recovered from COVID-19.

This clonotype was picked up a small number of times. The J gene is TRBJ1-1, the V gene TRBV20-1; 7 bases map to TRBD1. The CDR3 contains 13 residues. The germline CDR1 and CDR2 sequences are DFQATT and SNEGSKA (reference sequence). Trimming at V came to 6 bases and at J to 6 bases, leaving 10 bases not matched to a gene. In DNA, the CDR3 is TGCAGTGCCCCGGGCAGGGGGAATCCTGAAGCTTTCTTT. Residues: CSAPGRGNPEAFF.

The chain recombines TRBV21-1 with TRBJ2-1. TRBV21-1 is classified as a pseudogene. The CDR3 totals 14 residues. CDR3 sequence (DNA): TGTGCCAGCAGCAAAGTGGTAGCACTGAATGAGCAGTTCTTC. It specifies CASSKVVALNEQFF.

The CDR3 spells CASSRGRNYGYTF. The CDR3, as DNA: TGTGCCAGCTCCAGGGGGAGAAACTATGGCTACACCTTC. The chain recombines TRBV19 with TRBJ1-2; 7 nucleotides agree with TRBD1. The V segment lost 9 bases and the J segment 2 bases; nucleotides outside the gene matches: 6. This CDR3 spans 13 amino acids. CDR1 is LNHDA and CDR2 is SQIVND in the germline V gene (reference sequence). Using reference TRBV19 and TRBJ1-2 for the parts outside the CDR3, the full variable domain is DGGITQSPKYLFRKEGQNVTLSCEQNLNHDAMYWYRQDPGQGLRLIYYSQIVNDFQKGDIAEGYSVSREKKESFPLTVTSAQKNPTAFYLCASSRGRNYGYTFGSGTRLTVV.

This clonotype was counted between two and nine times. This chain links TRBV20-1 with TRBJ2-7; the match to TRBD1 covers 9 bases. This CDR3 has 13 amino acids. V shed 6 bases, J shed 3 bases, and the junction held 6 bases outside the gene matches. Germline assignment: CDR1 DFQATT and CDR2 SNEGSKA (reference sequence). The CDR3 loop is CSAWTGDHYEQYF. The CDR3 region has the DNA TGCAGTGCCTGGACAGGGGACCACTACGAGCAGTACTTC.

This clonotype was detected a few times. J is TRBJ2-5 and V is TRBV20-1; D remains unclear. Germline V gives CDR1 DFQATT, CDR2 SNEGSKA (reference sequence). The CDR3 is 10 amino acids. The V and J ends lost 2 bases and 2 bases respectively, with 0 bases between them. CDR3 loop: CSARQETQYF. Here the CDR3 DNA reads TGCAGTGCTAGACAAGAGACCCAGTACTTC.

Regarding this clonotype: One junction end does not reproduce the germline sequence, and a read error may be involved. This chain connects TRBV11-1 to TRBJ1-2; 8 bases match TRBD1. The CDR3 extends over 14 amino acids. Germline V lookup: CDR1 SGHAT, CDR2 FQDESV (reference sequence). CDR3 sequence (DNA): TGCGCCAGTAAACACAGACAGGGGAACTATGGCTACACCTTC. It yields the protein CASKHRQGNYGYTF.

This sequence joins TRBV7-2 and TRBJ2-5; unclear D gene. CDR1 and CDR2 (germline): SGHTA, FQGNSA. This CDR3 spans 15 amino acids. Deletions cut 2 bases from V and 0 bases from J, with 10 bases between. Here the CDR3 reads CASSLQGFYQETQYF. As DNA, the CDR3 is TGTGCCAGCAGCTTACAAGGGTTCTACCAAGAGACCCAGTACTTC.

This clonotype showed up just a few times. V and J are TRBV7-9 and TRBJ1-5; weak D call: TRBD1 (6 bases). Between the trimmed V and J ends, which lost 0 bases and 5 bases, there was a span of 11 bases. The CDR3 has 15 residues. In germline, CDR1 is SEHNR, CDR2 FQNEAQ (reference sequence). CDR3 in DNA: TGTGCCAGCAGCTTAGCTACGGGACAAGATCAGCCCCAGCATTTT. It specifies CASSLATGQDQPQHF.

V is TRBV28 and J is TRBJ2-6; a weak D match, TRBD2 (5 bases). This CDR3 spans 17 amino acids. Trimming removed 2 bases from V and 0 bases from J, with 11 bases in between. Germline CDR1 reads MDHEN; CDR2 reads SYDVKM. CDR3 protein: CASSLRRSVSGANVLTF. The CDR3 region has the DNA TGTGCCAGCAGTTTACGTCGTAGCGTCTCTGGGGCCAACGTCCTGACTTTC.

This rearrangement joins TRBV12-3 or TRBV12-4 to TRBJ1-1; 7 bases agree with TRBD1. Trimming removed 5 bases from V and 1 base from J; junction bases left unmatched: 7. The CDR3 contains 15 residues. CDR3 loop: CASSEHRGGNTEAFF. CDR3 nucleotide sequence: TGTGCCAGCAGTGAGCACAGGGGCGGGAACACTGAAGCTTTCTTT.

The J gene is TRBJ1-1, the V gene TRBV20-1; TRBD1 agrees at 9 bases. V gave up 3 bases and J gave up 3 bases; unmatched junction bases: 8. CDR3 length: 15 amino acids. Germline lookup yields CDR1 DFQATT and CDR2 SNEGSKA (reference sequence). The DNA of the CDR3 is TGCAGTGCTAGTCCGGGACAGGGTGTGCACACTGAAGCTTTCTTT. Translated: CSASPGQGVHTEAFF.

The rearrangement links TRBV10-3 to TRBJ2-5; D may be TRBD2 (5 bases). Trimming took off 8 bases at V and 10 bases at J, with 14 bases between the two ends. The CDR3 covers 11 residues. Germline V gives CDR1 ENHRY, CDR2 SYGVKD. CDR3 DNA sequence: TGTGCCATCGGAGCGGACCGAGACCAGTACTTC. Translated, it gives CAIGADRDQYF.

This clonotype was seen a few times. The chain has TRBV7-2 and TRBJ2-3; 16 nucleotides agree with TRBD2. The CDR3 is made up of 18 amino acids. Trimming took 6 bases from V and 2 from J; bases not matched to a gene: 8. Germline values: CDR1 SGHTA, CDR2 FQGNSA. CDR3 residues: CASSDPGLAGGNTDTQYF. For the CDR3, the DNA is TGTGCCAGCAGTGATCCGGGACTAGCGGGAGGGAACACAGATACGCAGTATTTT.

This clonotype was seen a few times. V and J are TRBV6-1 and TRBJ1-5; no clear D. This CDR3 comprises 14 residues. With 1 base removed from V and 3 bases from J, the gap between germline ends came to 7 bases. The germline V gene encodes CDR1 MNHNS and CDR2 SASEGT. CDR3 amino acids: CASSEGPPNQPQHF. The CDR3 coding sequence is TGTGCCAGCAGTGAAGGGCCCCCCAATCAGCCCCAGCATTTT.

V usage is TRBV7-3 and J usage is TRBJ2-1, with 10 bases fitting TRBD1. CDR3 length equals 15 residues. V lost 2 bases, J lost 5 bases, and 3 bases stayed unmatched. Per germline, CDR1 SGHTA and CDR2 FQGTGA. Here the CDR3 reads CASSLGTGAHNEQFF. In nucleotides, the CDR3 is TGTGCCAGCAGCTTAGGGACAGGGGCCCACAATGAGCAGTTCTTC.